This TCR beta chain is from a study of graft-versus-host responses after intestinal transplantation. The CDR3 contains 14 residues. Germline V lookup: CDR1 SSHAT, CDR2 FNYEAQ (reference sequence). Only in-frame clones appear in the TCRdb table, and some are missing; sequencing was by immunoSEQ multiplex PCR. The table lists tens of thousands of clones, around 89% of them singletons. Worth noting for this clone: Its antigen is currently unknown. One end of the junction does not line up with germline, which may come from a read error.

Sequenced material: unstimulated CD4+ T cells sorted from spleen or lymph node cells, taken before transplant. This receptor was obtained from a human donor who was the organ donor for an intestinal transplant. The rearrangement links TRBV7-7 to TRBJ2-7, with 12 bases fitting TRBD2. In nucleotides, the CDR3 is TGTGCTAGCAGTTTGACTAGCGGGAGTTACGAGCAGTACTTC. Its translation is CASSLTSGSYEQYF.